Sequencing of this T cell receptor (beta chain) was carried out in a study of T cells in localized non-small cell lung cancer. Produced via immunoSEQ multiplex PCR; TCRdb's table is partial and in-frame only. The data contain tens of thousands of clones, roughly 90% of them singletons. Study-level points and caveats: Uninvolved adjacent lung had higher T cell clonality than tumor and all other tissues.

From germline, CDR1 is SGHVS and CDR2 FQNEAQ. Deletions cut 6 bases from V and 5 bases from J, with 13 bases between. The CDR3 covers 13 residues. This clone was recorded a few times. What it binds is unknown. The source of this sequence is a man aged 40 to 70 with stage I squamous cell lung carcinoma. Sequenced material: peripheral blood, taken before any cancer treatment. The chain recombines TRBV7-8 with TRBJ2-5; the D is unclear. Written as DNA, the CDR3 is TGTGCCAGCAGGGCAGGATTCCAGGAGACCCAGTACTTC. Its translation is CASRAGFQETQYF.